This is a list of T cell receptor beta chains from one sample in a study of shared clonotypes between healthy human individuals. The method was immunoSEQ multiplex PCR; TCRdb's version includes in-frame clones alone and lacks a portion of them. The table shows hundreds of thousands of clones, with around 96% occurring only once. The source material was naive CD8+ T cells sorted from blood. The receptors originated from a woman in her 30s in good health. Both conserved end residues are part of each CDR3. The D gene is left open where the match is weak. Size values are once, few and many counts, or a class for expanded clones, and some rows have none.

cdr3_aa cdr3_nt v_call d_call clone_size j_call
CASSKNPGVSYNEQFF TGTGCCAGCAGCAAAAACCCGGGAGTTTCCTACAATGAGCAGTTCTTC TRBV9 . once TRBJ2-1
CASSQTSGSWYEQYF TGCGCCAGCAGCCAAACTAGCGGGAGCTGGTACGAGCAGTACTTC TRBV4-1 TRBD2 . TRBJ2-7
CASSFVAGEGYEQYF TGTGCCAGCAGTTTCGTGGCGGGAGAGGGGTACGAGCAGTACTTC TRBV6-5 TRBD2 . TRBJ2-7
CASSQTGELFF TGTGCCAGCAGCCAGACCGGGGAGCTGTTTTTT TRBV6-5 . . TRBJ2-2
CASSLGSSHQYGEKLFF TGTGCCAGCAGCTTGGGATCCAGCCACCAGTACGGTGAAAAACTGTTTTTT TRBV5-6 . . TRBJ1-4
CASSYGGAPYEQYF TGTGCCAGCAGTTATGGGGGAGCCCCCTACGAGCAGTACTTC TRBV28 . . TRBJ2-7
CASSLLGEGTDTQYF TGTGCCAGCAGCTTGCTAGGGGAGGGCACAGATACGCAGTATTTT TRBV5-6 . . TRBJ2-3
CASSVTYEQYF TGTGCCAGCAGTGTAACCTACGAGCAGTACTTC TRBV7-2 . . TRBJ2-7
CASSDQVRHPYEQYF TGTGCCAGCAGTGATCAGGTCAGGCATCCCTACGAGCAGTACTTC TRBV2 . . TRBJ2-7
CASSSGLAAGDVADTQYF TGTGCCAGCAGCTCGGGACTAGCGGCGGGAGATGTGGCAGATACGCAGTATTTT TRBV7-9 TRBD2 . TRBJ2-3
CASSVGATSRETQYF TGTGCCAGCAGTGTCGGGGCGACTAGCCGAGAGACCCAGTACTTC TRBV2 TRBD2 . TRBJ2-5
CASSLLRGENTGELFF TGTGCCAGCAGCTTACTAAGGGGTGAGAACACCGGGGAGCTGTTTTTT TRBV7-9 . . TRBJ2-2
CASSSYGHEQFF TGTGCCAGCAGCTCGTACGGTCATGAGCAGTTCTTC TRBV7-2 . once TRBJ2-1
CASSLGGGLGYEQYF TGTGCCAGCAGCTTAGGCGGTGGATTGGGCTACGAGCAGTACTTC TRBV11-2 . . TRBJ2-7
CASSLRQAGLGYEQYF TGTGCCAGCAGCCTCAGACAGGCCGGCTTGGGCTACGAGCAGTACTTC TRBV7-2 . . TRBJ2-7
CASSLSVHRADTEAFF TGTGCCAGCAGCTTGAGCGTTCACCGGGCGGACACTGAAGCTTTCTTT TRBV7-6 . . TRBJ1-1
CASGPLGVGEQYF TGTGCCAGCGGCCCACTCGGAGTAGGTGAGCAGTACTTC TRBV27 . . TRBJ2-5
CASSPRTPGYTF TGTGCCAGCAGTCCGAGGACTCCCGGCTACACCTTC TRBV28 . . TRBJ1-2
CAIGDSGNTIYF TGTGCCATCGGGGACTCTGGAAACACCATATATTTT TRBV10-3 . . TRBJ1-3
CASSPLQGRGTTDTQYF TGTGCCAGCAGCCCTTTACAAGGCAGGGGAACGACAGATACGCAGTATTTT TRBV7-8 . . TRBJ2-3
CATHRYMGETQYF TGTGCCACCCACCGGTATATGGGAGAGACCCAGTACTTC TRBV2 . . TRBJ2-5
CASSVGEGLTYNEQFF TGTGCCAGCAGCGTAGGAGAAGGTCTGACCTACAATGAGCAGTTCTTC TRBV9 . . TRBJ2-1
CASSRPDLNEQFF TGTGCCAGCAGCCGCCCCGATCTGAATGAGCAGTTCTTC TRBV7-9 . . TRBJ2-1
CSARGWQYTF TGCAGTGCTAGAGGATGGCAATACACCTTC TRBV20-1 . . TRBJ1-2
CASTLSYEQYF TGTGCCAGCACCCTTTCCTACGAGCAGTACTTC TRBV27 . once TRBJ2-7